What follows are 5 T cell receptor beta chains derived from one specimen sequenced in a study of blood T cell repertoires in COVID-19. Assay: immunoSEQ multiplex PCR; the TCRdb copy retains only in-frame clones and omits some. The sample holds approximately 350,000 clones, 88% seen once. Sequencing was carried out using peripheral blood. The origin of the receptors is a woman in her 70s with COVID-19, enrolled during active disease.

The rearrangement joins TRBV4-1 to TRBJ1-6; D is undetermined. Germline CDR1 MGHRA, CDR2 YSYEKL. This CDR3 is built from 18 residues. V was pared by 1 base and J by 4 bases, with 17 bases between. The CDR3 reads CASSQGTLRGEYNSPLHF. The CDR3 coding sequence is TGCGCCAGCAGCCAAGGTACTCTACGGGGAGAGTATAATTCACCCCTCCACTTT.

This chain joins TRBV24-1 and TRBJ2-3; 7 bases match TRBD1. Per the germline V gene, CDR1 is KGHDR and CDR2 is SFDVKD. J was trimmed by 0 bases and V by 4 bases; bases with no gene match: 6. This CDR3 has 16 residues. The chain's CDR3 is CATSDPGQKSTDTQYF. The CDR3 DNA reads TGTGCCACCAGTGACCCGGGACAGAAAAGCACAGATACGCAGTATTTT.

The chain couples TRBV6-1 to TRBJ1-5; D ambiguous. Trimming shortened V by 0 bases and J by 6 bases, and 18 bases separated the two germline ends. Germline V gene sequence: CDR1 MNHNS, CDR2 SASEGT. CDR3 length equals 17 residues. The CDR3 bases are TGTGCCAGCAGTGAAGCGCGGAGGTTAGGGCTTGGTCAGCCCCAGCATTTT. This codes for CASSEARRLGLGQPQHF.

The rearrangement uses TRBV4-1 and TRBJ2-3, with a weak D call TRBD2 (5 bases). The germline V gene encodes CDR1 MGHRA and CDR2 YSYEKL. CDR3 size: 14 residues. Between the trimmed V and J ends, which lost 7 bases and 0 bases, there was a span of 11 bases. The CDR3 DNA reads as TGCGCCAGCACGGGATACGATAGCACAGATACGCAGTATTTT. This translates into CASTGYDSTDTQYF.

The genes are TRBV6-5 and TRBJ2-5; no firm D call. Between the trimmed V and J ends, which lost 7 bases and 2 bases, there was a span of 11 bases. This CDR3 contains 13 residues. The germline gives CDR1 MNHEY, CDR2 SVGAGI. Here the CDR3 DNA reads TGTGCCAGCACCAACTCGGTGCAAGAGACCCAGTACTTC. It encodes CASTNSVQETQYF.